This TCR beta chain was profiled in a study of T cell changes during pregnancy in multiple sclerosis. V was pared by 5 bases and J by 3 bases, with 10 bases of the junction left unmatched. CDR3 length: 15 amino acids. Germline V gene lookup returns CDR1 MGHDK and CDR2 SYGVNS. Sequencing used immunoSEQ multiplex PCR; TCRdb keeps in-frame clones, though not all of them. The sample yields some 80,000 clones, around 89% seen once. This clonotype was sampled from a female donor in good health, enrolled as a control in a pregnancy study. V is TRBV25-1 and J is TRBJ2-7, with TRBD1 matching 7 bases. The sample consisted of peripheral blood, taken in the first trimester of pregnancy. CDR3 loop: CASSPSNRGVYEQYF. In DNA, the CDR3 is TGTGCCAGCAGTCCCTCTAACAGGGGAGTCTACGAGCAGTACTTC.